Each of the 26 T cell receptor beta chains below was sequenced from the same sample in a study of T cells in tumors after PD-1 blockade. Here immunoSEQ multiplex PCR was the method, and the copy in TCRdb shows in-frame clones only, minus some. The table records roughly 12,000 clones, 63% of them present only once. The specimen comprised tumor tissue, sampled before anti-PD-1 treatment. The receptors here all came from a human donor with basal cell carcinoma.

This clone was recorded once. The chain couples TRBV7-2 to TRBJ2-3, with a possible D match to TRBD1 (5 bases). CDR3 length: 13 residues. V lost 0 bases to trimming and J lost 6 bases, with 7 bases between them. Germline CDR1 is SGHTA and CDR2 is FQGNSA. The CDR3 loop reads CASSLARQDTQYF. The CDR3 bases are TGTGCCAGCAGCTTAGCGAGACAGGATACGCAGTATTTT.

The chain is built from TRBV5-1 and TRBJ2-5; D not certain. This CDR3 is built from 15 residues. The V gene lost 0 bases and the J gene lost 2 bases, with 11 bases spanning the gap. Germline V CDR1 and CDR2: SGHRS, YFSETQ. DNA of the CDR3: TGCGCCAGCAGCTTGGCGCAGGCCCGTCAAGAGACCCAGTACTTC. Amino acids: CASSLAQARQETQYF.

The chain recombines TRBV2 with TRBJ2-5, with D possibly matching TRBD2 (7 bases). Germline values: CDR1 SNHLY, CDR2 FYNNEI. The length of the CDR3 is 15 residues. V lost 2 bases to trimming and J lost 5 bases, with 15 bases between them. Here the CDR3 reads CASSEWGGRGETQYF. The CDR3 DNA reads TGTGCCAGCAGTGAATGGGGGGGGCGCGGTGAGACCCAGTACTTC.

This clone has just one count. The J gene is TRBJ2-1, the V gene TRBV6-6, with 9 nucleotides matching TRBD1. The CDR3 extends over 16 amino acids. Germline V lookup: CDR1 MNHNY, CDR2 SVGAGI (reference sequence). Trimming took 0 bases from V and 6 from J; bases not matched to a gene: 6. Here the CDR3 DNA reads TGTGCCAGCAGTTACTCCGACAGGGGGGTCCTCAATGAGCAGTTCTTC. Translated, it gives CASSYSDRGVLNEQFF.

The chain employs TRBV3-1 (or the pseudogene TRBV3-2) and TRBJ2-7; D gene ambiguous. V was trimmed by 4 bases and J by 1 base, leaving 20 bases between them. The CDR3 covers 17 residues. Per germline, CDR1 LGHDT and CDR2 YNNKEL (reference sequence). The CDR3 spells CASSPNPVPGSSYEQYF. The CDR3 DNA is TGTGCCAGCAGCCCCAATCCGGTCCCAGGCTCATCCTACGAGCAGTACTTC.

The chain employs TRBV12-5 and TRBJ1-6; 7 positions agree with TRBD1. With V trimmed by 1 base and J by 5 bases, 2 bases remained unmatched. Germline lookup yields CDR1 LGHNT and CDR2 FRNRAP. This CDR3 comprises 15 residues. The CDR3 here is CASGLGTGDNSPLHF. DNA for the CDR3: TGTGCTAGTGGTTTGGGGACAGGAGATAATTCACCCCTCCACTTT.

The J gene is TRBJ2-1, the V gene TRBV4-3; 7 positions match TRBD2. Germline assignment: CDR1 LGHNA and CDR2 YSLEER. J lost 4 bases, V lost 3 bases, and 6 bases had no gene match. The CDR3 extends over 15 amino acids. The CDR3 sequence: CASSHVASGYNEQFF. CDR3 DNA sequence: TGCGCCAGCAGCCATGTTGCTAGCGGATACAATGAGCAGTTCTTC.

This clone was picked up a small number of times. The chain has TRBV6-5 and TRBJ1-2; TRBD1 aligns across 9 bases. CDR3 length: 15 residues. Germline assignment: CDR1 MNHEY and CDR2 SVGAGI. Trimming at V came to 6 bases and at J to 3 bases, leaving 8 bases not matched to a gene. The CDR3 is CASSNDRGAYYGYTF. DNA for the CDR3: TGTGCCAGCAGCAACGACAGGGGGGCCTACTATGGCTACACCTTC.

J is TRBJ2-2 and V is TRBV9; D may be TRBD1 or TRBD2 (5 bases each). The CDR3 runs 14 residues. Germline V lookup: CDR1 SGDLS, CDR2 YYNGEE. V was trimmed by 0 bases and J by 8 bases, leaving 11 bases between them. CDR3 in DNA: TGTGCCAGCAGCGTAGCCGGGACGGGTGGGGAGCTGTTTTTT. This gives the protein CASSVAGTGGELFF.

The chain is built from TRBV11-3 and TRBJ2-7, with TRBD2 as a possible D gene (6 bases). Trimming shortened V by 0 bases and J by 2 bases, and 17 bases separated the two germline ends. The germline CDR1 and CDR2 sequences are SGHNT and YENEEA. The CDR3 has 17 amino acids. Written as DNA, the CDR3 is TGTGCCAGCAGCTTAGATCCAACGGGGGAAAACACCTACGAGCAGTACTTC. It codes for CASSLDPTGENTYEQYF.

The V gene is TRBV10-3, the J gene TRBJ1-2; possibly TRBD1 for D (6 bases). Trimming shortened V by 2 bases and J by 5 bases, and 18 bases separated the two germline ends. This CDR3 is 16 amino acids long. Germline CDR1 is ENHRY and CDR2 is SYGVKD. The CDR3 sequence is CAISETFLQGGYGYTF. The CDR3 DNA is TGTGCCATCAGTGAGACCTTCCTACAGGGAGGGTATGGCTACACCTTC.

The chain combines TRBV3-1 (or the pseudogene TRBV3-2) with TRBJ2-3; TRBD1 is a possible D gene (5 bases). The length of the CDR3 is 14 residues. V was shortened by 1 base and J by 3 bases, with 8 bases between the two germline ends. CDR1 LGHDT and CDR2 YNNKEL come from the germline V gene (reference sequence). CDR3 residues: CASSQVRQTDTQYF. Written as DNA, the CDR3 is TGTGCCAGCAGCCAAGTCCGACAGACAGATACGCAGTATTTT.

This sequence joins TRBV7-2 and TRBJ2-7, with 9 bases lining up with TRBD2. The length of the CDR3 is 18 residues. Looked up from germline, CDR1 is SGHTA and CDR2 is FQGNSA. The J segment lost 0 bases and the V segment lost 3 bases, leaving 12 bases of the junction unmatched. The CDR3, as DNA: TGTGCCAGCAGCTTGTACGCAGCGGGGGGCCCGAGCTCCTACGAGCAGTACTTC. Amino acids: CASSLYAAGGPSSYEQYF. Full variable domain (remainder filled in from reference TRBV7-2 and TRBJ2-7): GAGVSQSPSNKVTEKGKDVELRCDPISGHTALYWYRQSLGQGLEFLIYFQGNSAPDKSGLPSDRFSAERTGGSVSTLTIQRTQQEDSAVYLCASSLYAAGGPSSYEQYFGPGTRLTVT.

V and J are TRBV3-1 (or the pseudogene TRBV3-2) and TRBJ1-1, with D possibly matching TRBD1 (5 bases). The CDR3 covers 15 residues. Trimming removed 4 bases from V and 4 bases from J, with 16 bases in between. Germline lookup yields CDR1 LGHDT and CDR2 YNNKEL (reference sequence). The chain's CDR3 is CASSPLARGPTEAFF. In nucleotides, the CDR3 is TGTGCCAGCAGCCCCCTGGCCCGGGGACCCACTGAAGCTTTCTTT.

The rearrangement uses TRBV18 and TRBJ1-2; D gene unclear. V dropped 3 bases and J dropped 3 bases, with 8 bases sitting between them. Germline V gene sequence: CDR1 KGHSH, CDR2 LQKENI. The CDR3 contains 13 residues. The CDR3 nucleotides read TGTGCCAGCTCACCCGGACCCTACTATGGCTACACCTTC. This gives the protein CASSPGPYYGYTF.

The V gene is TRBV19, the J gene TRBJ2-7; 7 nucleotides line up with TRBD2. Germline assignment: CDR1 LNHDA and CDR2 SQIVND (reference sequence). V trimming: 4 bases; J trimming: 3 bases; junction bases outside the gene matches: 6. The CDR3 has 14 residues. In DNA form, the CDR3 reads TGTGCCAGTAGTAAATCGGGGACTAACTACGAGCAGTACTTC. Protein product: CASSKSGTNYEQYF.

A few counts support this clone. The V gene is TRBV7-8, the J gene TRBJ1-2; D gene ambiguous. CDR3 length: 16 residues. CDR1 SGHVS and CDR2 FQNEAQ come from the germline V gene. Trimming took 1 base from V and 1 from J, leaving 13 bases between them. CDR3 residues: CASSLDRWGVNYGYTF. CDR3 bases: TGTGCCAGCAGCTTAGATCGGTGGGGAGTTAACTATGGCTACACCTTC.

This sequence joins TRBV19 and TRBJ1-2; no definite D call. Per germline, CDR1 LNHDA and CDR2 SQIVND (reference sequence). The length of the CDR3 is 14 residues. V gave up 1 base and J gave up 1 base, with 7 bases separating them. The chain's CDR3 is CASSIGGFNYGYTF. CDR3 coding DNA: TGTGCCAGTAGTATAGGAGGGTTTAACTATGGCTACACCTTC. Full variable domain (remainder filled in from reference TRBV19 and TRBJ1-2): DGGITQSPKYLFRKEGQNVTLSCEQNLNHDAMYWYRQDPGQGLRLIYYSQIVNDFQKGDIAEGYSVSREKKESFPLTVTSAQKNPTAFYLCASSIGGFNYGYTFGSGTRLTVV.

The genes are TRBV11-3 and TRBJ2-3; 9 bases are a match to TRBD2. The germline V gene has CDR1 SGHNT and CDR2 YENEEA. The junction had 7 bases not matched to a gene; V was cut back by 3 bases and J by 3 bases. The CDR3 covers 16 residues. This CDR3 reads CASSLGTSGRTDTQYF. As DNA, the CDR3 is TGTGCCAGCAGCTTGGGTACTAGCGGGCGTACAGATACGCAGTATTTT.

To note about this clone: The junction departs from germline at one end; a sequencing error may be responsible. Written as DNA, the CDR3 is TGCGCCCGCAGCGGGGGGGTCAACACCGGGGAGCTGTTTTTT. This translates into CARSGGVNTGELFF. The chain is built from TRBV5-1 and TRBJ2-2, with 10 positions matching TRBD2. This CDR3 is built from 14 residues. The germline V gene has CDR1 SGHRS and CDR2 YFSETQ.

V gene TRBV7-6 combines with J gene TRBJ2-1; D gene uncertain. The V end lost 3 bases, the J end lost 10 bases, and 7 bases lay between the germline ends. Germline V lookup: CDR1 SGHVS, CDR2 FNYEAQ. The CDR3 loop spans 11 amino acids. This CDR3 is CASSLAREQFF. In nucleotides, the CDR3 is TGTGCCAGCAGCTTGGCTAGAGAGCAGTTCTTC.

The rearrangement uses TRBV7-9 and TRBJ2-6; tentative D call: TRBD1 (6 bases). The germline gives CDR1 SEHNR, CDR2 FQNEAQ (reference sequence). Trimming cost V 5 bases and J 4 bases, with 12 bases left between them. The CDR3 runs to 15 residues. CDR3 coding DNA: TGTGCCAGCAGCCCCAGGGGCTCCGGGGCCAACGTCCTGACTTTC. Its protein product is CASSPRGSGANVLTF.

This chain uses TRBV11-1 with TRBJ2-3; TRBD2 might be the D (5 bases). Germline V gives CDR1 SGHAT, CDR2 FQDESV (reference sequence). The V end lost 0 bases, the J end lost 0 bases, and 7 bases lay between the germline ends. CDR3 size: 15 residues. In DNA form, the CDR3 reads TGTGCCAGCAGCTTAGCGGGAGAAAGCACAGATACGCAGTATTTT. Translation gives CASSLAGESTDTQYF.

This CDR3 reads CASSSSGTGPYEQYF. In nucleotides, the CDR3 is TGTGCCAGCAGCTCATCCGGGACAGGTCCCTACGAGCAGTACTTC. The chain couples TRBV5-5 to TRBJ2-7, with 8 bases identical to TRBD1. The V gene end was trimmed by 3 bases and the J gene end by 2 bases; junction bases not matched to a gene: 7. The CDR3 sequence is 15 residues long. The V gene's germline CDR1 is SGHKS and CDR2 YYEKEE (reference sequence).

The CDR3 here is CASSLDTGAQETQYF. The CDR3 nucleotides are TGTGCCAGCAGCTTGGATACAGGGGCCCAAGAGACCCAGTACTTC. V usage is TRBV5-6 and J usage is TRBJ2-5, with TRBD1 identical over 7 bases. Germline CDR1 is SGHDT and CDR2 is YYEEEE. The J segment lost 1 base and the V segment lost 0 bases, leaving 3 bases of the junction unmatched. The CDR3 covers 15 residues.

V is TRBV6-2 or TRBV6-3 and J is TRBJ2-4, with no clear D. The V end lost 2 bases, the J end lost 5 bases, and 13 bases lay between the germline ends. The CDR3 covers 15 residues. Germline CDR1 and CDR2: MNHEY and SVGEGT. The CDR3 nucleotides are TGTGCCAGCAGTTACGGGTTCGGACGGCAAAACATTCAGTACTTC. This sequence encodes CASSYGFGRQNIQYF.